The rows below give T cell receptor beta chains drawn from one sample of a study of T cell repertoires in cytomegalovirus infection. TCRdb processed the reads anew with MiXCR; each CDR3 protein has one entry. The top ten clones hold around 8.8% of a sample with around 280,000 distinct CDR3 sequences, roughly 15% of them seen once. Sequenced sample: PBMCs. The source is a human donor in good health (CMV status not recorded). Some clones in this sample may be carry-over from other donors' samples. Both conserved end residues are part of each CDR3. A D gene is named only where the DNA matches it firmly. Clone size is shown for a subset of rows, as once, few, many or a class of expanded clone.

13,few,TRBV7-4,.,TRBJ1-2,CASEEIRGAGYTF,TGTGCCAGCGAAGAGATCCGGGGGGCTGGCTACACCTTC
14,many,TRBV4-1,.,TRBJ2-7,CASSQGRDTYEQYF,TGCGCCAGCAGCCAAGGACGGGACACCTACGAGCAGTACTTC
13,many,TRBV2,.,TRBJ2-5,CASSRPGRETQYF,TGTGCCAGCAGTCGCCCAGGGCGAGAGACCCAGTACTTC
16,many,TRBV7-6,.,TRBJ1-1,CASSPLPGHPNTEAFF,TGTGCCAGCAGCCCACTTCCGGGACACCCGAACACTGAAGCTTTCTTT
16,few,TRBV29-1,TRBD1,TRBJ2-7,CSVGSVGGTGGGWEYF,TGCAGCGTTGGTAGCGTTGGTGGGACAGGGGGCGGTTGGGAGTACTTC
15,few,TRBV2,.,TRBJ2-1,CASSDGPSDFNEQFF,TGTGCCAGCAGTGACGGTCCCAGCGATTTCAATGAGCAGTTCTTC
15,.,TRBV29-1,.,TRBJ1-5,CSPRGRSFCNQPQHF,TGCAGCCCCCGGGGCAGGTCTTTTTGCAATCAGCCCCAGCATTTT
15,many,TRBV28,.,TRBJ1-2,CASSLWTSNQNGYTF,TGTGCCAGCAGTTTATGGACCTCGAATCAGAATGGCTACACCTTC
15,few,TRBV19,.,TRBJ1-2,CASKEATGTNYGYTF,TGTGCCAGTAAAGAAGCCACAGGGACTAACTATGGCTACACCTTC
12,few,TRBV12-3/TRBV12-4,TRBD1,TRBJ2-7,CASSADRGEQYF,TGTGCCAGCAGTGCGGACAGGGGTGAGCAGTACTTC
15,many,TRBV11-2,.,TRBJ1-4,CASSQEGATNEKLFF,TGTGCCAGCAGCCAGGAGGGAGCAACTAATGAAAAACTGTTTTTT
12,few,TRBV5-6,.,TRBJ1-2,CASSGRIYGYTF,TGTGCCAGTTCGGGGCGGATTTATGGCTACACCTTC
15,few,TRBV20-1,.,TRBJ2-6,CSAKGRLSGANVLTF,TGCAGTGCTAAGGGACGGCTCTCTGGGGCCAACGTCCTGACTTTC
13,.,TRBV7-6,.,TRBJ2-3,CASSTGVTDTQYF,TGTGCCAGCAGCACGGGAGTGACAGATACGCAGTATTTT
15,.,TRBV14,.,TRBJ2-6,CASSLAYGGANVLTF,TGTGCCAGCAGCCTAGCCTATGGTGGGGCCAACGTCCTGACTTTC
13,.,TRBV7-9,.,TRBJ2-5,CATSEGGQETQYF,TGTGCCACCTCGGAGGGTGGACAAGAGACCCAGTACTTC
15,.,TRBV20-1,TRBD2,TRBJ2-1,CSAEGLAGVANEQFF,TGCAGTGCTGAAGGATTAGCGGGAGTGGCCAATGAGCAGTTCTTC
17,.,TRBV19,TRBD1,TRBJ2-7,CASSTLSGQGRSYEQYF,TGTGCCAGTAGTACCCTCTCAGGACAGGGTCGTTCCTACGAGCAGTACTTC
13,few,TRBV19,.,TRBJ1-5,CASSDSRQQPQHF,TGTGCCAGTAGTGACAGCCGCCAACAGCCCCAGCATTTT
16,many,TRBV7-9,.,TRBJ2-1,CASSLVAGLQYNEQFF,TGTGCCAGCAGCTTAGTGGCAGGGCTTCAATACAATGAGCAGTTCTTC
14,many,TRBV4-2,.,TRBJ2-5,CASSNGTQQETQYF,TGTGCCAGCAGTAACGGGACACAACAAGAGACCCAGTACTTC
14,few,TRBV20-1,.,TRBJ2-3,CSAFDRSSTDTQYF,TGCAGTGCTTTCGACAGGAGTAGCACAGATACGCAGTATTTT